The sequence of this TCR beta chain was determined in a study of blood T cell repertoires in COVID-19. Sequencing used immunoSEQ multiplex PCR; TCRdb keeps in-frame clones, though not all of them. The sample carries fewer than 350,000 clones, under 95% recorded once. V lost 1 base, J lost 5 bases, and 2 bases stayed unmatched. Per germline, CDR1 SGHRS and CDR2 YFSETQ. This CDR3 spans 13 amino acids. The sequence was collected from a woman between 35 and 50 years old with acute COVID-19. This chain connects TRBV5-1 to TRBJ1-1, with TRBD1 matching 7 bases. Specimen: PBMCs or T cells enriched from blood (not recorded which). CDR3 nucleotide sequence: TGCGCCAGCAGCTTGTACAGGGGAACTGAAGCTTTCTTT. Amino acid sequence: CASSLYRGTEAFF.